Presented here are 31 T cell receptor beta chains from one specimen sequenced in a study of cytomegalovirus exposure and HLA in healthy donors. Vbeta (60) and Jbeta (13) primers were used in the PCR. Sequenced by immunoSEQ multiplex PCR; TCRdb stores in-frame clones only, minus some. The sample lists 160,000 or so clones; roughly 80% were seen once. Sequences were obtained from PBMCs. These receptors originate from a woman younger than 45 in good health and CMV-seropositive.

The chain couples TRBV7-6 to TRBJ2-1; D is ambiguous. This CDR3 has 14 amino acids. The V gene lost 0 bases and the J gene lost 4 bases, with 7 bases spanning the gap. Germline CDR1 SGHVS, CDR2 FNYEAQ. CDR3 nucleotide sequence: TGTGCCAGCAGCTTAGCAGAGCCTTACAATGAGCAGTTCTTC. Translating it yields CASSLAEPYNEQFF.

This rearrangement joins TRBV7-7 to TRBJ2-7; TRBD2 agrees at 9 bases. Per the germline V gene, CDR1 is SSHAT and CDR2 is FNYEAQ (reference sequence). This CDR3 has 15 amino acids. Trimming removed 3 bases from V and 3 bases from J; junction bases left unmatched: 6. CDR3 loop: CASSFSASGIYEQYF. CDR3 coding DNA: TGTGCCAGCAGCTTTTCGGCTAGCGGGATCTACGAGCAGTACTTC.

This clone was detected a few times. The gene calls are TRBV7-2 and TRBJ1-2; weak D call: TRBD1 (5 bases). Germline V CDR1 and CDR2: SGHTA, FQGNSA. The CDR3 is 13 amino acids. The V gene lost 4 bases and the J gene lost 4 bases, with 10 bases spanning the gap. The CDR3 is CASSSRVSYGYTF. CDR3 sequence (DNA): TGTGCCAGCAGCTCCAGGGTTTCCTATGGCTACACCTTC.

The genes are TRBV18 and TRBJ2-3; TRBD2 aligns across 8 bases. Germline V gene sequence: CDR1 KGHSH, CDR2 LQKENI. Trimming at V came to 3 bases and at J to 5 bases, leaving 10 bases not matched to a gene. The CDR3 extends over 16 amino acids. The CDR3 region is CASSPRGRAGEDTQYF. In nucleotides, the CDR3 is TGTGCCAGCTCACCCCGAGGGAGAGCGGGGGAAGATACGCAGTATTTT.

V gene TRBV5-1 combines with J gene TRBJ1-4; D is unclear. Germline CDR1 reads SGHRS; CDR2 reads YFSETQ. V lost 0 bases and J 1 base, leaving 4 bases between the germline ends. This CDR3 is built from 14 residues. CDR3 sequence: CASSLGETNEKLFF. The CDR3 region has the DNA TGCGCCAGCAGCTTGGGAGAAACTAATGAAAAACTGTTTTTT.

DNA for the CDR3: TGTGCCAGCAGCTTTTCTGGGGGCGACTATGGCTACACCTTC. Amino acids: CASSFSGGDYGYTF. This chain links TRBV11-2 with TRBJ1-2, with D perhaps matching TRBD1 (6 bases). Germline V lookup: CDR1 SGHAT, CDR2 FQNNGV. V lost 3 bases and J 3 bases, leaving 11 bases between the germline ends. CDR3 length: 14 residues.

The V gene is TRBV4-2, the J gene TRBJ2-1, with D perhaps TRBD2 (7 bases). From germline, CDR1 is LGHNA and CDR2 YNFKEQ. The CDR3 spans 17 residues. With 1 base removed from V and 0 bases from J, the gap between germline ends came to 13 bases. The CDR3 loop is CASSQVEGGVSYNEQFF. CDR3 nucleotides: TGTGCCAGCAGCCAAGTAGAGGGGGGGGTCTCCTACAATGAGCAGTTCTTC.

The V and J genes are TRBV19 and TRBJ1-1, with 8 positions matching TRBD1. There are 12 residues in the CDR3. Germline V lookup: CDR1 LNHDA, CDR2 SQIVND (reference sequence). Trimming at V came to 4 bases and at J to 8 bases, leaving 3 bases not matched to a gene. The chain's CDR3 is CASSRTGWEAFF. The CDR3 bases are TGTGCCAGTAGTAGGACAGGGTGGGAAGCTTTCTTT.

The CDR3 protein is CASSFTGGPNEKLFF. The CDR3 DNA follows: TGTGCCAGCAGTTTCACAGGGGGCCCCAATGAAAAACTGTTTTTT. The gene calls are TRBV6-5 and TRBJ1-4, with TRBD1 matching 9 bases. The CDR3 has 15 amino acids. The J segment lost 5 bases and the V segment lost 4 bases, leaving 5 bases of the junction unmatched. Per germline, CDR1 MNHEY and CDR2 SVGAGI.

V and J are TRBV28 and TRBJ1-1; the match to TRBD1 covers 7 bases. In germline, CDR1 is MDHEN, CDR2 SYDVKM. V dropped 5 bases and J dropped 11; count of bases not matched to a gene: 14. This CDR3 contains 14 residues. Written as DNA, the CDR3 is TGTGCCAGCAGTCTCCCCTTATACAGGGGAGGTGCTTTCTTT. Protein sequence: CASSLPLYRGGAFF.

The chain combines TRBV11-2 with TRBJ1-6; a possible D gene is TRBD1 (5 bases). The CDR3 runs to 16 residues. Trimming cost V 0 bases and J 8 bases, with 14 bases left between them. From germline, CDR1 is SGHAT and CDR2 FQNNGV. As DNA, the CDR3 is TGTGCCAGCAGCTTAGAGTACGGGGGTATGGATTCACCCCTCCACTTT. It yields the protein CASSLEYGGMDSPLHF.

This chain joins TRBV5-5 and TRBJ1-5, with a tentative D call TRBD1 (6 bases). CDR1 is SGHKS, CDR2 YYEKEE, per germline (reference sequence). The V gene lost 3 bases and the J gene lost 4 bases, with 17 bases spanning the gap. This CDR3 has 16 residues. CDR3 sequence reads: CASSWGHTQANQPQHF. CDR3 coding DNA: TGTGCCAGCAGCTGGGGACATACTCAAGCTAATCAGCCCCAGCATTTT. The whole variable domain, remainder taken from reference TRBV5-5 and TRBJ1-5, is DAGVTQSPTHLIKTRGQQVTLRCSPISGHKSVSWYQQVLGQGPQFIFQYYEKEERGRGNFPDRFSARQFPNYSSELNVNALLLGDSALYLCASSWGHTQANQPQHFGDGTRLSIL.

This clone was counted only a few times. The V gene is TRBV29-1, the J gene TRBJ2-7, with 13 bases fitting TRBD2. The CDR3 spans 16 residues. Germline V gene sequence: CDR1 SQVTM, CDR2 ANQGSEA. The V and J ends lost 6 bases and 0 bases, in that order; junction bases with no gene match: 8. Here the CDR3 DNA reads TGCAGCGTGGTCGGACTAGCGGGGGAGAGCTCCTACGAGCAGTACTTC. It yields the protein CSVVGLAGESSYEQYF.

The chain uses TRBV5-1 and TRBJ1-4; 8 bases line up with TRBD1. V lost 3 bases to trimming and J lost 0 bases; unmatched junction nucleotides: 19. CDR3 length equals 21 residues. Germline loops: CDR1 SGHRS, CDR2 YFSETQ. The DNA of the CDR3 is TGCGCCAGCAGCTCCTTGGGAATCTCGGGACAGGACCTTGCAACTAATGAAAAACTGTTTTTT. This translates into CASSSLGISGQDLATNEKLFF. The whole variable domain, filled in from reference TRBV5-1 and TRBJ1-4, reads KAGVTQTPRYLIKTRGQQVTLSCSPISGHRSVSWYQQTPGQGLQFLFEYFSETQRNKGNFPGRFSGRQFSNSRSEMNVSTLELGDSALYLCASSSLGISGQDLATNEKLFFGSGTQLSVL.

This sequence joins TRBV2 and TRBJ2-7; perhaps TRBD2 as D (6 bases). CDR1 and CDR2 (germline): SNHLY, FYNNEI. The CDR3 loop spans 11 amino acids. Trimming stripped 6 bases from V and 9 bases from J, with 12 bases between. The CDR3 bases are TGTGCCAGCAGGAGGAGGGAGGTGCAGTACTTC. This sequence encodes CASRRREVQYF. The whole variable domain, filled in from reference TRBV2 and TRBJ2-7, reads EPEVTQTPSHQVTQMGQEVILRCVPISNHLYFYWYRQILGQKVEFLVSFYNNEISEKSEIFDDQFSVERPDGSNFTLKIRSTKLEDSAMYFCASRRREVQYFGPGTRLTVT.

This chain joins TRBV7-3 and TRBJ2-1; 8 bases fit TRBD1. Germline V gives CDR1 SGHTA, CDR2 FQGTGA. This CDR3 region has 16 residues. Germline trimming cut 3 bases from V and 8 bases from J; bases unmatched to any gene: 12. The CDR3 sequence is CASSFTGTGQIDEQFF. The DNA for the CDR3 is TGTGCCAGCAGCTTTACGGGGACAGGTCAGATTGATGAGCAGTTCTTC.

The rearrangement uses TRBV19 and TRBJ1-1, with no clear D. Between the trimmed V and J ends, which lost 3 bases and 3 bases, there was a span of 8 bases. In germline, CDR1 is LNHDA, CDR2 SQIVND (reference sequence). The CDR3 has 13 residues. CDR3 nucleotide sequence: TGTGCCAGTAGTATCACGGGAGACACTGAAGCTTTCTTT. It translates to CASSITGDTEAFF. The variable domain in full, completed from reference TRBV19 and TRBJ1-1, reads DGGITQSPKYLFRKEGQNVTLSCEQNLNHDAMYWYRQDPGQGLRLIYYSQIVNDFQKGDIAEGYSVSREKKESFPLTVTSAQKNPTAFYLCASSITGDTEAFFGQGTRLTVV.

Concerning this clone: No conserved phenylalanine or tryptophan is present at the end of the CDR3, so a read error is the likely explanation. V usage is TRBV5-6 and J usage is TRBJ1-1, with D unresolved. The V end lost 2 bases, the J end lost 5 bases, and 4 bases lay between the germline ends. CDR3 length: 11 amino acids. Per the germline V gene, CDR1 is SGHDT and CDR2 is YYEEEE. This CDR3 reads CASSLGTEAFL. DNA of the CDR3: TGTGCCAGCAGCTTAGGGACTGAAGCTTTCCTT.

J is TRBJ2-7 and V is TRBV5-1, with 10 positions matching TRBD1. Looked up from germline, CDR1 is SGHRS and CDR2 is YFSETQ. The CDR3 totals 16 residues. The V segment lost 1 base and the J segment 3 bases; nucleotides outside the gene matches: 7. The DNA for the CDR3 is TGCGCCAGCAGCTTGTCTAATCGGACAGGGGGCTACGAGCAGTACTTC. It specifies CASSLSNRTGGYEQYF. The entire variable domain, with the rest obtained from reference TRBV5-1 and TRBJ2-7, is as follows: KAGVTQTPRYLIKTRGQQVTLSCSPISGHRSVSWYQQTPGQGLQFLFEYFSETQRNKGNFPGRFSGRQFSNSRSEMNVSTLELGDSALYLCASSLSNRTGGYEQYFGPGTRLTVT.

The J gene is TRBJ2-3, the V gene TRBV19, with TRBD1 as a possible D gene (6 bases). V was pared by 6 bases and J by 1 base, with 14 bases between. The germline CDR1 and CDR2 sequences are LNHDA and SQIVND (reference sequence). The CDR3 extends over 15 amino acids. CDR3 in DNA: TGTGCCAGTAGACTACAGGGAAAAGGCACAGATACGCAGTATTTT. It specifies CASRLQGKGTDTQYF.

This clone was detected only once. The genes are TRBV5-5 and TRBJ1-5; D possibly corresponds to TRBD1 (6 bases). Trimming took 2 bases from V and 4 from J, leaving 16 bases between them. Germline V gene lookup returns CDR1 SGHKS and CDR2 YYEKEE (reference sequence). This CDR3 has 16 residues. The CDR3 here is CASSFTSGTYNQPQHF. The CDR3, as DNA: TGTGCCAGCAGCTTTACATCCGGGACATATAATCAGCCCCAGCATTTT.

The chain combines TRBV18 with TRBJ1-1, with D unresolved. This CDR3 has 11 residues. Looked up from germline, CDR1 is KGHSH and CDR2 is LQKENI. The V end was cut by 4 bases, the J end by 6 bases, with 6 bases between. DNA for the CDR3: TGTGCCAGCTCACTTACGGCTGAAGCTTTCTTT. Its translation is CASSLTAEAFF. Looking up the rest from reference TRBV18 and TRBJ1-1 gives the full variable domain: NAGVMQNPRHLVRRRGQEARLRCSPMKGHSHVYWYRQLPEEGLKFMVYLQKENIIDESGMPKERFSAEFPKEGPSILRIQQVVRGDSAAYFCASSLTAEAFFGQGTRLTVV.

The chain has TRBV6-5 and TRBJ2-5; D unresolved. The J call is uncertain, as TRBJ2-7 better fits the DNA end. Germline assignment: CDR1 MNHEY and CDR2 SVGAGI. The CDR3 sequence is 11 residues long. The CDR3 sequence is CASSSRYEQYF. CDR3 coding DNA: TGTGCCAGCAGTTCAAGATACGAGCAGTACTTC.

This sequence joins TRBV4-3 and TRBJ2-1, with 11 bases identical to TRBD2. Per germline, CDR1 LGHNA and CDR2 YSLEER. The length of the CDR3 is 15 residues. With V trimmed by 3 bases and J by 3 bases, 1 base remained unmatched. The CDR3 here is CASSQLAGGYNEQFF. For the CDR3, the DNA is TGCGCCAGCAGCCAGCTAGCGGGGGGCTACAATGAGCAGTTCTTC.

The V and J genes are TRBV7-2 and TRBJ1-6; no firm D call. Trimming left V 1 base short and J 13 bases short, with 8 bases between. In germline, CDR1 is SGHTA, CDR2 FQGNSA. The CDR3 contains 12 residues. In DNA, the CDR3 is TGTGCCAGCAGCTTAGATGCGGGCCCCCTCCACTTT. Its translation: CASSLDAGPLHF.

V is TRBV7-2 and J is TRBJ2-3, with D hard to call. Trimming took 5 bases from V and 1 from J, leaving 10 bases between them. There are 14 residues in the CDR3. Germline CDR1 SGHTA, CDR2 FQGNSA. The CDR3 bases are TGTGCCAGCAGCCAAAATGGAGGCACAGATACGCAGTATTTT. Protein: CASSQNGGTDTQYF.

The chain couples TRBV4-2 to TRBJ2-7; D is uncertain. CDR1 is LGHNA and CDR2 is YNFKEQ in the germline V gene. CDR3 length: 15 residues. V dropped 4 bases and J dropped 0 bases, with 13 bases sitting between them. The chain's CDR3 is CASSPTITGSYEQYF. The DNA for the CDR3 is TGTGCCAGCAGCCCGACGATAACGGGCTCCTACGAGCAGTACTTC.

The rearrangement joins TRBV27 to TRBJ2-5, with unresolved D. This CDR3 comprises 15 residues. Trimming stripped 4 bases from V and 7 bases from J, with 19 bases between. Germline-derived CDR1 and CDR2 are MNHEY and SMNVEV (reference sequence). Written as DNA, the CDR3 is TGTGCCAGCAGTTGGCCCCTCTATGAGGTGGGGACCCAGTACTTC. Amino acids: CASSWPLYEVGTQYF.

The V and J genes are TRBV6-5 and TRBJ2-1; TRBD2 aligns across 10 bases. With 7 bases clipped from V and 5 bases from J, the junction kept 5 bases outside the gene matches. The CDR3 has 14 residues. Germline CDR1 reads MNHEY; CDR2 reads SVGAGI. As DNA, the CDR3 is TGTGCCAGCACACGGACTAGCGGCAACAATGAGCAGTTCTTC. This gives the protein CASTRTSGNNEQFF.

This clone has a handful of counts. The CDR3 reads CASSSGQGMGGELFF. CDR3 DNA: TGTGCCAGCAGCTCGGGACAGGGGATGGGCGGGGAGCTGTTTTTT. This sequence joins TRBV13 and TRBJ2-2, with TRBD1 matching over 10 bases. Trimming took 4 bases from V and 7 from J; bases not matched to a gene: 6. This CDR3 spans 15 amino acids. Germline-derived CDR1 and CDR2 are PRHDT and FYEKMQ (reference sequence).

This chain joins TRBV4-3 and TRBJ1-2; no clear D. The germline CDR1 and CDR2 sequences are LGHNA and YSLEER. CDR3 length: 16 amino acids. The V end was cut by 1 base, the J end by 0 bases, with 12 bases between. DNA for the CDR3: TGCGCCAGCAGCCAAGTCCCAGGCTCTCCTAACTATGGCTACACCTTC. Protein product: CASSQVPGSPNYGYTF.